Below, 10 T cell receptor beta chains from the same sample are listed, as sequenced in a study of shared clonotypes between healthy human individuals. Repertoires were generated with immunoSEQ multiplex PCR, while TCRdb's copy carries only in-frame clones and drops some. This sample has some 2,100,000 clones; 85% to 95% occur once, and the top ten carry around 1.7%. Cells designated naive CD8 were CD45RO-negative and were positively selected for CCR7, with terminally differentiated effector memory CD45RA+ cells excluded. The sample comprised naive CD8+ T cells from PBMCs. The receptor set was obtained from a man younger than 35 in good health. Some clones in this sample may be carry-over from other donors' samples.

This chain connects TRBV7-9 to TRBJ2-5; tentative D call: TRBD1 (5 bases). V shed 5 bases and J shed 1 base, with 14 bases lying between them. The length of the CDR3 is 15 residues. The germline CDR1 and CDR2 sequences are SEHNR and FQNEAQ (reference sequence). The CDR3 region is CASSQGVQAQETQYF. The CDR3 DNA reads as TGTGCCAGCAGCCAAGGGGTTCAGGCCCAAGAGACCCAGTACTTC.

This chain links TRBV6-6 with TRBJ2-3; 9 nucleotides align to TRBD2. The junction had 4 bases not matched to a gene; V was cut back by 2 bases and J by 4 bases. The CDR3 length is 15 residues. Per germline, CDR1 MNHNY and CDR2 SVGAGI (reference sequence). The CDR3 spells CASSYGAGGSDTQYF. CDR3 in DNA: TGTGCCAGCAGTTACGGGGCGGGAGGGTCAGATACGCAGTATTTT.

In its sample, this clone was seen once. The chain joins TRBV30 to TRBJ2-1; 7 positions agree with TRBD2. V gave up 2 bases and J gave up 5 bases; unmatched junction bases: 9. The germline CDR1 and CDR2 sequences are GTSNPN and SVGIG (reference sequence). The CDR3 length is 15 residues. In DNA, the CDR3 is TGTGCCTGGAGTAGCGGGAATTTTCGGGACAATGAGCAGTTCTTC. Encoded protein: CAWSSGNFRDNEQFF. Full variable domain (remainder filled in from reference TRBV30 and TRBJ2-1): SQTIHQWPATLVQPVGSPLSLECTVEGTSNPNLYWYRQAAGRGLQLLFYSVGIGQISSEVPQNLSASRPQDRQFILSSKKLLLSDSGFYLCAWSSGNFRDNEQFFGPGTRLTVL.

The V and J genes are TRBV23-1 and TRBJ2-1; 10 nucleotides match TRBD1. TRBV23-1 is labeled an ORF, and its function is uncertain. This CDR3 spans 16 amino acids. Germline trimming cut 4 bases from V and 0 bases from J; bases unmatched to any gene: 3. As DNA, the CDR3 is TGCGCCAGCAGTCCCCGGACAGGGGGCTCCTACAATGAGCAGTTCTTC. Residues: CASSPRTGGSYNEQFF.

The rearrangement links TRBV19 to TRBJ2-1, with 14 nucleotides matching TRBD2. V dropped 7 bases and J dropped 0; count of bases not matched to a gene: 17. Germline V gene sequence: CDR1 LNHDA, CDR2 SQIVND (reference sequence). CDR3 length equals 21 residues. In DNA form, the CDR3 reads TGTGCCAGTACCGAGGAATCGGTTTGGACTAGCGGGGGGAGCTCCTACAATGAGCAGTTCTTC. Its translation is CASTEESVWTSGGSSYNEQFF.

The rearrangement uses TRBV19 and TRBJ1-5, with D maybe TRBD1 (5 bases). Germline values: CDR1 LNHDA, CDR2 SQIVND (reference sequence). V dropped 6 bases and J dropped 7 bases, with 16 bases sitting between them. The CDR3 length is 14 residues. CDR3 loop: CASSLWGGRQPQHF. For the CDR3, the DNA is TGTGCCAGTAGCCTATGGGGGGGTCGGCAGCCCCAGCATTTT.

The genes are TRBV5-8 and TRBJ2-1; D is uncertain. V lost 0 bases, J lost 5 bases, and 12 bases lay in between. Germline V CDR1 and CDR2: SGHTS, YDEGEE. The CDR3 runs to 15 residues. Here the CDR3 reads CASSLVRPVNNEQFF. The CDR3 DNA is TGTGCCAGCAGCTTGGTTCGTCCGGTGAACAATGAGCAGTTCTTC.

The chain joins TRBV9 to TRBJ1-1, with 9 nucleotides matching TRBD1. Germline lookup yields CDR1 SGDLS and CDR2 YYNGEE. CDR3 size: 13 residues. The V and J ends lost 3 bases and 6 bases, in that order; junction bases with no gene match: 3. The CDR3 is CASSAGQGSEAFF. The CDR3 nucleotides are TGTGCCAGCAGCGCGGGACAGGGCTCTGAAGCTTTCTTT. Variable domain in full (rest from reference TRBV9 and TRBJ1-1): DSGVTQTPKHLITATGQRVTLRCSPRSGDLSVYWYQQSLDQGLQFLIQYYNGEERAKGNILERFSAQQFPDLHSELNLSSLELGDSALYFCASSAGQGSEAFFGQGTRLTVV.

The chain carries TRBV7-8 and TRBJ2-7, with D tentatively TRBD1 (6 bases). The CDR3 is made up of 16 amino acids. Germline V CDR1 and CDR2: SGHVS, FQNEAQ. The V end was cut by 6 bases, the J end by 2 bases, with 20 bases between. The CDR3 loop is CASSRKRGRGAYEQYF. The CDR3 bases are TGTGCCAGCAGTCGTAAAAGGGGCAGGGGCGCCTACGAGCAGTACTTC.

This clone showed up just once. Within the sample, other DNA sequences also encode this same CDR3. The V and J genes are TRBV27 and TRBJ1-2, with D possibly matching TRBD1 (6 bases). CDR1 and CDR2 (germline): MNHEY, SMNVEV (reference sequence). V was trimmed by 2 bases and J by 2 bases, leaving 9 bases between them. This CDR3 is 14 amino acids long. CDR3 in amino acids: CASSLVGANYGYTF. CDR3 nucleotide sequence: TGTGCCAGCAGTTTAGTGGGGGCGAACTATGGCTACACCTTC.